A single sample gave rise to the 5 T cell receptor beta chains below, sequenced in a study of cytomegalovirus exposure and HLA in healthy donors. The PCR used 60 Vbeta and 13 Jbeta primers. Clones were sequenced by immunoSEQ multiplex PCR, and TCRdb holds only the in-frame ones, with some missing. This sample has 170,000 or so clones, with roughly 84% found just once. The sequenced material came from PBMCs. The receptors were sampled from a boy aged 2-9 years in good health and CMV-seronegative.

The chain uses TRBV5-1 and TRBJ2-7, with D possibly being TRBD1 (6 bases). Germline CDR1 reads SGHRS; CDR2 reads YFSETQ. The CDR3 runs to 17 residues. V was trimmed by 0 bases and J by 2 bases, leaving 18 bases between them. The CDR3: CASSLALGTPNTYEQYF. CDR3 in DNA: TGCGCCAGCAGCTTGGCGTTAGGGACACCTAATACCTACGAGCAGTACTTC. The full variable domain, completed using reference TRBV5-1 and TRBJ2-7, is KAGVTQTPRYLIKTRGQQVTLSCSPISGHRSVSWYQQTPGQGLQFLFEYFSETQRNKGNFPGRFSGRQFSNSRSEMNVSTLELGDSALYLCASSLALGTPNTYEQYFGPGTRLTVT.

The chain carries TRBV6-6 and TRBJ2-3; possible D gene TRBD1, 5 bases. The germline gives CDR1 MNHNY, CDR2 SVGAGI (reference sequence). The CDR3 length is 15 residues. Trimming took 4 bases from V and 5 from J, leaving 16 bases between them. The CDR3 sequence is CASSCRTTSQDTQYF. CDR3 nucleotides: TGTGCCAGCAGTTGCCGGACAACTTCACAAGATACGCAGTATTTT.

The rearrangement links TRBV4-1 to TRBJ2-7; TRBD1 aligns across 10 bases. CDR1 MGHRA and CDR2 YSYEKL come from the germline V gene. After removal of 4 bases from V and 6 bases from J, the junction contained 9 bases not matched to a gene. The CDR3 covers 15 residues. The CDR3 DNA is TGCGCCAGCAGCCTTCTCGGGACAGGGGCAGGCGAGCAGTACTTC. Translated: CASSLLGTGAGEQYF.

The rearrangement links TRBV2 to TRBJ2-3; 9 nucleotides line up with TRBD2. The V gene's germline CDR1 is SNHLY and CDR2 FYNNEI. The CDR3 is 14 residues long. With V trimmed by 4 bases and J by 3 bases, 2 bases remained unmatched. The CDR3 loop reads CASSALAGTDTQYF. The CDR3 region has the DNA TGTGCCAGCAGTGCTCTAGCGGGAACAGATACGCAGTATTTT.

This chain links TRBV30 with TRBJ1-2; 8 nucleotides align to TRBD1. Germline V CDR1 and CDR2: GTSNPN, SVGIG (reference sequence). With V trimmed by 4 bases and J by 0 bases, 10 bases remained unmatched. This CDR3 contains 16 residues. The CDR3 loop is CAWISGGFSSNYGYTF. The CDR3 DNA follows: TGTGCCTGGATATCAGGGGGCTTTTCTTCTAACTATGGCTACACCTTC.